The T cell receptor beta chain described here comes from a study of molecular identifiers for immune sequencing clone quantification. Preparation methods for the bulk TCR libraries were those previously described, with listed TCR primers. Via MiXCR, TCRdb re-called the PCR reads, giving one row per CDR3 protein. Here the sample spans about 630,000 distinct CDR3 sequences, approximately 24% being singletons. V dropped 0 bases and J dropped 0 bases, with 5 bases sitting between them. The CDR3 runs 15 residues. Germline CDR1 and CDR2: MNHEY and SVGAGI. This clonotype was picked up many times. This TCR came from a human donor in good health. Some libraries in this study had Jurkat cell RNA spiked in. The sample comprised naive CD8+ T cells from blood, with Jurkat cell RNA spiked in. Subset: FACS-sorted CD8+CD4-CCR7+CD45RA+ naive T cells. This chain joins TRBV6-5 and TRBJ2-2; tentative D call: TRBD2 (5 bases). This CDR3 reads CASSYSRANTGELFF. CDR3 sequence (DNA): TGTGCCAGCAGTTACTCGAGGGCGAACACCGGGGAGCTGTTTTTT.